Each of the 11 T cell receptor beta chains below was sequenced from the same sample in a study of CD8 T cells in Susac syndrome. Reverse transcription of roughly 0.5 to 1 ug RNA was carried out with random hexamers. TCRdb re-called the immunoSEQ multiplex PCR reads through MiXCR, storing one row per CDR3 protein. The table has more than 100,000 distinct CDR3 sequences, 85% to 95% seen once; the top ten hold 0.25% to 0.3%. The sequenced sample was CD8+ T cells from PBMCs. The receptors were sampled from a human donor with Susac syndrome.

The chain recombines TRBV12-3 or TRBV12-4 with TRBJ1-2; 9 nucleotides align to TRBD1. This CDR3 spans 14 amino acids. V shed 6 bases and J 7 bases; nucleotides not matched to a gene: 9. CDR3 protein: CASSPGQGSGGYTF. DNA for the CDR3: TGTGCCAGCAGCCCGGGACAGGGTTCGGGTGGCTACACCTTC.

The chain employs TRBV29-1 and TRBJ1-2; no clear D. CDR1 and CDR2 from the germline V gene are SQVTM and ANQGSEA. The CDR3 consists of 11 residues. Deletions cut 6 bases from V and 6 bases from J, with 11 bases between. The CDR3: CSVPWNDGYTF. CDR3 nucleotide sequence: TGCAGCGTACCATGGAACGATGGCTACACCTTC. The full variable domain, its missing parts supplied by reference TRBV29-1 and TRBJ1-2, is SAVISQKPSRDICQRGTSLTIQCQVDSQVTMMFWYRQQPGQSLTLIATANQGSEATYESGFVIDKFPISRPNLTFSTLTVSNMSPEDSSIYLCSVPWNDGYTFGSGTRLTVV.

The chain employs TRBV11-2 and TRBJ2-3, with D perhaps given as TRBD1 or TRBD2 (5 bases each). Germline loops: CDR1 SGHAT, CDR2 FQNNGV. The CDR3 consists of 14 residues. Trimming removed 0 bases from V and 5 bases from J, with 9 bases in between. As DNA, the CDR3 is TGTGCCAGCAGCTTAGAGCAGGGACGAGATACGCAGTATTTT. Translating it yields CASSLEQGRDTQYF. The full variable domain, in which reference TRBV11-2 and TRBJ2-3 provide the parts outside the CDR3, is EAGVAQSPRYKIIEKRQSVAFWCNPISGHATLYWYQQILGQGPKLLIQFQNNGVVDDSQLPKDRFSAERLKGVDSTLKIQPAKLEDSAVYLCASSLEQGRDTQYFGPGTRLTVL.

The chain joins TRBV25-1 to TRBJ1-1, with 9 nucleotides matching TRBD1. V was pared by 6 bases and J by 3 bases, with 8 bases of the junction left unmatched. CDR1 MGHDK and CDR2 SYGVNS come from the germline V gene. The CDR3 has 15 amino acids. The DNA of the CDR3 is TGTGCCAGCAGCGGGGTGGGACAGGGCTACACTGAAGCTTTCTTT. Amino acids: CASSGVGQGYTEAFF.

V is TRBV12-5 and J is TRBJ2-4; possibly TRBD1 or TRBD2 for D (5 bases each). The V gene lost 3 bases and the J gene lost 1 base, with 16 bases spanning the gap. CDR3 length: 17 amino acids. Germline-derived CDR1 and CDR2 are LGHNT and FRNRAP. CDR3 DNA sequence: TGTGCTAGTGGTTTTGATGGGGGACCCATCGCCAAAAACATTCAGTACTTC. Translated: CASGFDGGPIAKNIQYF.

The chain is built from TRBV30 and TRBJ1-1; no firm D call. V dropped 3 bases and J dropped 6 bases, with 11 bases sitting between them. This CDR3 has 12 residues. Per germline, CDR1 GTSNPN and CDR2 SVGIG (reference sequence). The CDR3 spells CAWSSGEAEAFF. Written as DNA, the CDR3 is TGTGCCTGGAGCTCGGGAGAAGCTGAAGCTTTCTTT.

The CDR3 here is CASSPRRSGAVPTDTQYF. The DNA of the CDR3 is TGTGCCAGCAGTCCTCGTAGGTCAGGGGCGGTGCCCACAGATACGCAGTATTTT. V usage is TRBV12-3 or TRBV12-4 and J usage is TRBJ2-3; D perhaps matches TRBD1 (6 bases). The length of the CDR3 is 18 residues. V gave up 5 bases and J gave up 2 bases, with 23 bases separating them.

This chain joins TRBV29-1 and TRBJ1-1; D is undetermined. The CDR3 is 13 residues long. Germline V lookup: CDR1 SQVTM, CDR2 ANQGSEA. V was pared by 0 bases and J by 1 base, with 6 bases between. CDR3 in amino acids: CSVEEGQNTEAFF. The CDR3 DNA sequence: TGCAGCGTTGAAGAGGGTCAGAACACTGAAGCTTTCTTT.

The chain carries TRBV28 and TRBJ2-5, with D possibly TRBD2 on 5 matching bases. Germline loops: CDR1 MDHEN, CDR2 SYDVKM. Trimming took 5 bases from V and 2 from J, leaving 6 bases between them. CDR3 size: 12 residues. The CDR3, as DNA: TGTGCCAGCAGTCCGGGGCAAGAGACCCAGTACTTC. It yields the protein CASSPGQETQYF.

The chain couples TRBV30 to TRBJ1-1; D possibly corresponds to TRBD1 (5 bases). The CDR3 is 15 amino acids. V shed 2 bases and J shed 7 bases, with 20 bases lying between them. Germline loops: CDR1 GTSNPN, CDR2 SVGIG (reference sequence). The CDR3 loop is CAWSSAYRTDGEAFF. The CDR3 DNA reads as TGTGCCTGGAGTTCCGCCTACAGGACCGACGGTGAAGCTTTCTTT.

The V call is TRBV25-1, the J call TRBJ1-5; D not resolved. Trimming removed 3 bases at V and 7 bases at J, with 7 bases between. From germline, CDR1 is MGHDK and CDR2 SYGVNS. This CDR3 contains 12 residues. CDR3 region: CASSELNQPQHF. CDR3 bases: TGTGCCAGCAGTGAGTTAAACCAGCCCCAGCATTTT. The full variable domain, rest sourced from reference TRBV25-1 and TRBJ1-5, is EADIYQTPRYLVIGTGKKITLECSQTMGHDKMYWYQQDPGMELHLIHYSYGVNSTEKGDLSSESTVSRIRTEHFPLTLESARPSHTSQYLCASSELNQPQHFGDGTRLSIL.